Below, 10 T cell receptor beta chains from the same sample are listed, as sequenced in a study of blood T cell repertoires in COVID-19. Sequencing used immunoSEQ multiplex PCR; TCRdb keeps in-frame clones, though not all of them. The sample lists roughly 100,000 clones, roughly 80% occurring once. The source material was peripheral blood. These receptors were taken from an elderly woman with active or convalescent COVID-19.

The V and J genes are TRBV18 and TRBJ2-2; D remains unclear. CDR1 is KGHSH, CDR2 LQKENI, per germline. Trimming took 3 bases from V and 2 from J, leaving 10 bases between them. The CDR3 extends over 15 amino acids. The CDR3 bases are TGTGCCAGCTCACCTAACAGAGCTAACACCGGGGAGCTGTTTTTT. Its protein product is CASSPNRANTGELFF.

V is TRBV7-9 and J is TRBJ1-6; TRBD1 matches 8 bases. The V gene's germline CDR1 is SEHNR and CDR2 FQNEAQ (reference sequence). Losses at the gene ends were 1 base for V and 9 bases for J; bases not matched to a gene: 5. This CDR3 spans 15 amino acids. In DNA, the CDR3 is TGTGCCAGCAGCTTAGAAGGGACAGGTGGTTCACCCCTCCACTTT. This gives the protein CASSLEGTGGSPLHF.

The chain has TRBV30 and TRBJ1-2, with a weak D call TRBD1 (6 bases). CDR1 is GTSNPN, CDR2 SVGIG, per germline (reference sequence). V was shortened by 2 bases and J by 1 base, with 8 bases between the two germline ends. The CDR3 has 13 residues. In nucleotides, the CDR3 is TGTGCCTGGAGTACGGACAGTAACTATGGCTACACCTTC. Translation: CAWSTDSNYGYTF.

The rearrangement uses TRBV4-3 and TRBJ2-7; maybe TRBD2 (5 bases). The CDR3 length is 14 residues. Looked up from germline, CDR1 is LGHNA and CDR2 is YSLEER. Trimming took off 4 bases at V and 6 bases at J, with 16 bases between the two ends. CDR3: CASSRVRGVGEQYF. CDR3 bases: TGCGCCAGCAGCCGGGTCCGGGGTGTTGGCGAGCAGTACTTC.

V is TRBV5-5 and J is TRBJ2-2; D possibly corresponds to TRBD1 (6 bases). Germline V gives CDR1 SGHKS, CDR2 YYEKEE (reference sequence). The CDR3 sequence is 13 residues long. The V end lost 6 bases, the J end lost 4 bases, and 10 bases lay between the germline ends. The CDR3 reads CASTYRVTGELFF. For the CDR3, the DNA is TGTGCCAGCACCTACAGGGTCACCGGGGAGCTGTTTTTT.

J is TRBJ2-3 and V is TRBV7-2, with D unclear. V lost 1 base and J lost 0, with 5 bases in between. CDR3 length: 14 residues. Per the germline V gene, CDR1 is SGHTA and CDR2 is FQGNSA. The CDR3 coding sequence is TGTGCCAGCAGCTTAGGCGTGAGCACAGATACGCAGTATTTT. Translated: CASSLGVSTDTQYF.

The rearrangement joins TRBV6-5 to TRBJ1-6; 8 bases are a match to TRBD1. V trimming: 4 bases; J trimming: 10 bases; junction bases outside the gene matches: 6. The V gene's germline CDR1 is MNHEY and CDR2 SVGAGI. CDR3 size: 14 residues. For the CDR3, the DNA is TGTGCCAGCAGTTCCGGACAGGGTCGGTCACCCCTCCACTTT. Protein product: CASSSGQGRSPLHF.

The chain uses TRBV7-2 and TRBJ2-1, with 11 bases aligning to TRBD2. V lost 5 bases and J lost 4; bases outside the gene matches: 7. The CDR3 is 16 residues long. Germline-derived CDR1 and CDR2 are SGHTA and FQGNSA. Here the CDR3 reads CASSRGTSGMYNEQFF. CDR3 DNA sequence: TGTGCCAGCAGCCGTGGGACTAGCGGCATGTACAATGAGCAGTTCTTC.

This chain uses TRBV27 with TRBJ2-4, with D maybe TRBD1 (6 bases). There are 17 residues in the CDR3. V gave up 7 bases and J gave up 1 base, with 20 bases separating them. Germline-derived CDR1 and CDR2 are MNHEY and SMNVEV (reference sequence). The chain's CDR3 is CASTPLPLGAAKNIQYF. In DNA form, the CDR3 reads TGTGCCAGCACTCCTCTTCCCCTGGGGGCCGCCAAAAACATTCAGTACTTC.

J is TRBJ2-7 and V is TRBV2; 9 bases agree with TRBD2. With V trimmed by 2 bases and J by 3 bases, 5 bases remained unmatched. Germline CDR1 reads SNHLY; CDR2 reads FYNNEI. The CDR3 runs 15 residues. The CDR3 loop is CASSELLAGNYEQYF. The CDR3, as DNA: TGTGCCAGCAGTGAATTGCTAGCGGGGAACTACGAGCAGTACTTC.